This passage covers 25 T cell receptor beta chains from one sample sequenced in a study of human T cells and chemical hapten exposure. Before extraction, the whole blood was not fractionated, and total RNA was taken from it. Each CDR3 protein is one row after TCRdb ran MiXCR on the 5' RACE reads. The sample holds roughly 81,000 distinct CDR3 sequences, roughly 8% seen once. These receptors all come from a male donor in good health.

A few counts support this clonotype. V and J are TRBV3-1 and TRBJ2-5; 9 nucleotides align to TRBD1. Losses at the gene ends were 4 bases for V and 5 bases for J; bases not matched to a gene: 8. The CDR3 totals 15 residues. Looked up from germline, CDR1 is LGHDT and CDR2 is YNNKEL (reference sequence). The CDR3, as DNA: TGTGCCAGCAGCCGAAAACAGGGGGCGGGGGAGACCCAGTACTTC. This gives the protein CASSRKQGAGETQYF.

This chain uses TRBV4-2 with TRBJ2-1; D may be TRBD1 or TRBD2 (6 bases each). The germline V gene has CDR1 LGHNA and CDR2 YNFKEQ. The V end lost 2 bases, the J end lost 9 bases, and 20 bases lay between the germline ends. The CDR3 spans 16 residues. DNA of the CDR3: TGTGCCAGCAGCCAATTAGGGGGGAGGACCCGTTTTGAGCAGTTCTTC. It translates to CASSQLGGRTRFEQFF.

This chain connects TRBV6-5 to TRBJ1-3, with 7 bases that match TRBD1. Per germline, CDR1 MNHEY and CDR2 SVGAGI. CDR3 size: 20 residues. With 2 bases clipped from V and 0 bases from J, the junction kept 16 bases outside the gene matches. The CDR3 protein is CASSYLPTDRRFFSGNTIYF. The CDR3 DNA reads TGTGCCAGCAGTTACCTCCCCACGGACAGGCGGTTCTTCTCTGGAAACACCATATATTTT.

J is TRBJ1-5 and V is TRBV7-2; perhaps TRBD1 as D (5 bases). Deletions cut 5 bases from V and 7 bases from J, with 15 bases between. Per germline, CDR1 SGHTA and CDR2 FQGNSA. The CDR3 sequence is 14 residues long. The CDR3 coding sequence is TGTGCCAGCAGCCCCCTCTGGAGGGGACAGCCCCAGCATTTT. It is translated as CASSPLWRGQPQHF.

This chain joins TRBV12-3 or TRBV12-4 and TRBJ1-5; tentative D call: TRBD1 (6 bases). The CDR3 is made up of 16 amino acids. Between the trimmed V and J ends, which lost 4 bases and 6 bases, there was a span of 19 bases. DNA for the CDR3: TGTGCCAGCAGTTCACAATCAGGGGTGGGGAGTCAGCCCCAGCATTTT. It is translated as CASSSQSGVGSQPQHF.

This clonotype was counted ten times or more. The chain joins TRBV18 to TRBJ1-1; no reliable D call. CDR3 length equals 13 residues. The V gene lost 5 bases and the J gene lost 1 base, with 8 bases spanning the gap. Germline V gene lookup returns CDR1 KGHSH and CDR2 LQKENI. CDR3 DNA sequence: TGTGCCAGCTCATCCGGGGAGAACACTGAAGCTTTCTTT. Amino acids: CASSSGENTEAFF.

This clonotype appeared many times. The V and J genes are TRBV24-1 and TRBJ2-1, with 9 bases matching TRBD2. V shed 3 bases, J shed 6 bases, and the junction held 17 bases outside the gene matches. In germline, CDR1 is KGHDR, CDR2 SFDVKD. The CDR3 length is 19 residues. Here the CDR3 reads CATSDNMGTSRNGANEQFF. As DNA, the CDR3 is TGTGCCACCAGTGATAATATGGGGACTAGCCGGAATGGAGCCAATGAGCAGTTCTTC.

This clonotype was detected ten times or more. The gene calls are TRBV29-1 and TRBJ2-3; D not certain. Germline-derived CDR1 and CDR2 are SQVTM and ANQGSEA. This CDR3 comprises 14 residues. Between the trimmed V and J ends, which lost 4 bases and 6 bases, there was a span of 17 bases. The CDR3 spells CSVGRANPRDTQYF. The DNA of the CDR3 is TGCAGCGTTGGACGGGCCAACCCCCGGGATACGCAGTATTTT.

The chain has TRBV11-1 and TRBJ1-1; TRBD1 aligns across 7 bases. The CDR3 spans 16 residues. Per germline, CDR1 SGHAT and CDR2 FQDESV (reference sequence). Trimming cost V 2 bases and J 5 bases; bases outside gene matches: 11. The CDR3 here is CASSLWKGASETEAFF. Here the CDR3 DNA reads TGTGCCAGCAGCTTATGGAAGGGGGCAAGTGAAACTGAAGCTTTCTTT. The full variable domain, completed using reference TRBV11-1 and TRBJ1-1, is EAEVAQSPRYKITEKSQAVAFWCDPISGHATLYWYRQILGQGPELLVQFQDESVVDDSQLPKDRFSAERLKGVDSTLKIQPAELGDSAMYLCASSLWKGASETEAFFGQGTRLTVV.

The rearrangement links TRBV12-2 to TRBJ2-2; the table's D call TRBD2 went unverified against the DNA. TRBV12-2 is noted as a pseudogene. The CDR3 sequence is 15 residues long. CDR3 in DNA: TGTGCAAGTCGCGAACCCGGGACTAGCCACGGGGAGCTGTTTTTT. Translating gives CASREPGTSHGELFF.

This clonotype was counted a few times. The V call is TRBV20-1, the J call TRBJ1-6; TRBD1 matches at 9 bases. The CDR3 spans 17 residues. The ends lost 4 bases at V and 7 bases at J; junction bases unmatched: 14. Germline V lookup: CDR1 DFQATT, CDR2 SNEGSKA (reference sequence). The CDR3 region has the DNA TGCAGTGCTACCCGCCCAACAGGGGGCGGTCGGAATTCACCCCTCCACTTT. As protein: CSATRPTGGGRNSPLHF.

The table lists this clonotype with many counts. V is TRBV4-1 and J is TRBJ2-1; 8 bases map to TRBD1. V lost 3 bases and J lost 5; bases outside the gene matches: 6. The CDR3 has 15 residues. Germline values: CDR1 MGHRA, CDR2 YSYEKL. The CDR3 DNA reads TGCGCCAGCAGCCACCCGGACAGGGATAACAATGAGCAGTTCTTC. This translates into CASSHPDRDNNEQFF.

The sample holds many counts of this clonotype. This sequence joins TRBV5-1 and TRBJ2-3; D remains ambiguous. The CDR3 consists of 12 residues. V was clipped by 7 bases and J by 4 bases, with 10 bases between them. Germline loops: CDR1 SGHRS, CDR2 YFSETQ. The CDR3 here is CASHGPADTQYF. CDR3 DNA sequence: TGCGCCAGCCATGGACCGGCAGATACGCAGTATTTT.

This clonotype was counted ten times or more. This chain joins TRBV7-9 and TRBJ2-6, with D maybe TRBD1 (5 bases). This CDR3 spans 18 amino acids. CDR1 and CDR2 from the germline V gene are SEHNR and FQNEAQ (reference sequence). V was pared by 4 bases and J by 0 bases, with 16 bases between. CDR3 coding DNA: TGTGCCAGCAGCTCGCCCCCAGGGAATTACTCTGGGGCCAACGTCCTGACTTTC. Protein: CASSSPPGNYSGANVLTF.

This clonotype was counted ten times or more. The gene calls are TRBV18 and TRBJ1-1, with 9 nucleotides matching TRBD1. V was clipped by 3 bases and J by 5 bases; unmatched bases: 4. Germline CDR1 and CDR2: KGHSH and LQKENI. The CDR3 loop spans 14 amino acids. The CDR3 is CASSPGTGSTEAFF. The DNA for the CDR3 is TGTGCCAGCTCACCGGGGACAGGGAGTACTGAAGCTTTCTTT.

This clonotype was observed at least ten times. The rearrangement links TRBV7-2 to TRBJ2-1, with D perhaps being TRBD1 or TRBD2 (5 bases each). Trimming stripped 8 bases from V and 5 bases from J, with 16 bases between. The CDR3 contains 14 residues. Germline V CDR1 and CDR2: SGHTA, FQGNSA. CDR3 nucleotides: TGTGCCAGCCACACTAGAGGGGTTGACAATGAGCAGTTCTTC. Translated: CASHTRGVDNEQFF.

This clonotype was counted at least ten times. The rearrangement joins TRBV12-3 or TRBV12-4 to TRBJ2-6; the D is unclear. V was clipped by 6 bases and J by 0 bases, with 12 bases between them. The CDR3 is 16 residues long. The CDR3 region is CASSPSVGSGANVLTF. CDR3 in DNA: TGTGCCAGCAGCCCCTCCGTGGGCTCTGGGGCCAACGTCCTGACTTTC.

This clonotype was seen many times. This chain joins TRBV20-1 and TRBJ2-1; 9 nucleotides agree with TRBD1. The CDR3 length is 18 residues. V lost 3 bases to trimming and J lost 2 bases; unmatched junction nucleotides: 14. Germline CDR1 DFQATT, CDR2 SNEGSKA (reference sequence). The CDR3 spells CSASPLILDRGTYNEQFF. DNA of the CDR3: TGCAGTGCTAGCCCACTCATTCTTGACAGGGGGACCTACAATGAGCAGTTCTTC.

This clonotype has a handful of counts. The rearrangement uses TRBV4-3 and TRBJ1-1; D not certain. This CDR3 has 14 residues. Trimming removed 1 base at V and 0 bases at J, with 6 bases between. Germline values: CDR1 LGHNA, CDR2 YSLEER. CDR3 DNA sequence: TGCGCCAGCAGCCAAGTCGTCCTGAACACTGAAGCTTTCTTT. It translates to CASSQVVLNTEAFF.

This clonotype was counted a few times. The J gene is TRBJ2-3, the V gene TRBV20-1; 12 positions match TRBD2. There are 13 residues in the CDR3. Germline CDR1 is DFQATT and CDR2 is SNEGSKA (reference sequence). Germline trimming cut 6 bases from V and 8 bases from J; bases unmatched to any gene: 6. The CDR3 DNA reads TGCAGTGCCCGGAGGACTAGCGGGGCTACGCAGTATTTT. It is translated as CSARRTSGATQYF.

The sample holds a few counts of this clonotype. The gene calls are TRBV21-1 and TRBJ2-6; the D call TRBD1 from the table was never checked on the DNA. TRBV21-1 is labeled a pseudogene. This CDR3 comprises 18 residues. The CDR3 nucleotides are TGTGCCAGCAGCAATAACAGGGGCGCCGAATCTGGGGCCAACGTCCTGACTTTC. Amino acids: CASSNNRGAESGANVLTF.

This clonotype came up many times. The rearrangement joins TRBV30 to TRBJ2-4; tentative D call: TRBD2 (5 bases). Between the trimmed V and J ends, which lost 3 bases and 4 bases, there was a span of 10 bases. The V gene's germline CDR1 is GTSNPN and CDR2 SVGIG (reference sequence). The CDR3 has 13 amino acids. In DNA, the CDR3 is TGTGCCTGGAGAAGCAGAGGGAAAAACATTCAGTACTTC. Translated, it gives CAWRSRGKNIQYF. Variable domain in full (rest from reference TRBV30 and TRBJ2-4): SQTIHQWPATLVQPVGSPLSLECTVEGTSNPNLYWYRQAAGRGLQLLFYSVGIGQISSEVPQNLSASRPQDRQFILSSKKLLLSDSGFYLCAWRSRGKNIQYFGAGTRLSVL.

This clonotype came up a few times. The chain joins TRBV6-2 or TRBV6-3 to TRBJ2-7; D call uncertain. The CDR3 has 12 amino acids. CDR1 is MNHEY and CDR2 is SVGEGT in the germline V gene. Trimming stripped 5 bases from V and 5 bases from J, with 10 bases between. For the CDR3, the DNA is TGTGCCAGCAGTCACGGACGCCACGAGCAGTACTTC. Protein product: CASSHGRHEQYF.

This clonotype was seen ten or more times. This rearrangement joins TRBV12-5 to TRBJ2-3; 11 positions match TRBD2. Losses at the gene ends were 7 bases for V and 5 bases for J; bases not matched to a gene: 5. CDR3 length: 14 residues. Per the germline V gene, CDR1 is LGHNT and CDR2 is FRNRAP. The CDR3 bases are TGTGCTAGTGAACTAGCGGGAGAGCTAGATACGCAGTATTTT. Its protein product is CASELAGELDTQYF. Combining the CDR3 with reference TRBV12-5 and TRBJ2-3 gives the whole variable domain DARVTQTPRHKVTEMGQEVTMRCQPILGHNTVFWYRQTMMQGLELLAYFRNRAPLDDSGMPKDRFSAEMPDATLATLKIQPSEPRDSAVYFCASELAGELDTQYFGPGTRLTVL.

This chain connects TRBV20-1 to TRBJ1-5, with D unresolved. Trimming shortened V by 0 bases and J by 3 bases, and 9 bases separated the two germline ends. This CDR3 comprises 14 residues. Germline CDR1 and CDR2: DFQATT and SNEGSKA (reference sequence). Here the CDR3 reads CSARDTRNNQPQHF. The CDR3, as DNA: TGCAGTGCTAGAGATACCAGAAACAATCAGCCCCAGCATTTT.